These 27 T cell receptor beta chains were all obtained from the same sample, sequenced in a study of T cell changes during pregnancy in multiple sclerosis. Measured with immunoSEQ multiplex PCR; TCRdb has only the in-frame clones, and not every one. The sample shows around 58,000 clones, around 90% of them seen only once. The specimen was peripheral blood, collected before pregnancy. The receptors were sampled from a female donor with multiple sclerosis, enrolled in a pregnancy study.

This chain joins TRBV6-1 and TRBJ1-2; the D gene is possibly TRBD1 (6 bases). Per the germline V gene, CDR1 is MNHNS and CDR2 is SASEGT. V was clipped by 6 bases and J by 2 bases, with 13 bases between them. This CDR3 has 14 residues. The CDR3 bases are TGTGCCAGCAGCACAGGGCCTCAAAACTATGGCTACACCTTC. Its translation is CASSTGPQNYGYTF.

The chain uses TRBV13 and TRBJ2-1; 7 positions match TRBD1. Trimming at V came to 5 bases and at J to 4 bases, leaving 5 bases not matched to a gene. CDR3 length: 14 residues. The germline CDR1 and CDR2 sequences are PRHDT and FYEKMQ (reference sequence). CDR3 coding DNA: TGTGCCAGCAGCCTGGGACAGAGATACAATGAGCAGTTCTTC. This translates into CASSLGQRYNEQFF.

The chain uses TRBV30 and TRBJ1-6; 8 nucleotides agree with TRBD1. CDR3 length: 13 residues. Germline CDR1 is GTSNPN and CDR2 is SVGIG (reference sequence). V shed 3 bases and J 6 bases; nucleotides not matched to a gene: 1. The CDR3 sequence: CAWRDRGNSPLHF. The CDR3 coding sequence is TGTGCCTGGAGAGACAGGGGTAATTCACCCCTCCACTTT.

This chain connects TRBV7-2 to TRBJ1-1; TRBD1 might be the D (6 bases). CDR3 size: 15 residues. Germline V gives CDR1 SGHTA, CDR2 FQGNSA. V lost 4 bases and J lost 0, with 12 bases in between. The chain's CDR3 is CASSSQGPMNTEAFF. The CDR3 bases are TGTGCCAGCAGCTCACAGGGTCCCATGAACACTGAAGCTTTCTTT.

CDR3 sequence: CASSLDVRQSGTEAFF. In DNA form, the CDR3 reads TGCGCCAGCAGCTTGGATGTTAGGCAATCCGGGACTGAAGCTTTCTTT. The chain couples TRBV5-1 to TRBJ1-1, with unresolved D. Germline CDR1 is SGHRS and CDR2 is YFSETQ. The CDR3 runs 16 residues. V was pared by 0 bases and J by 5 bases, with 17 bases between.

The V gene is TRBV30, the J gene TRBJ1-1; 7 bases agree with TRBD1. This CDR3 is built from 13 residues. V shed 3 bases, J shed 4 bases, and the junction held 5 bases outside the gene matches. Per the germline V gene, CDR1 is GTSNPN and CDR2 is SVGIG (reference sequence). The CDR3, as DNA: TGTGCCTGGAGGGGACAGCCGAGCACTGAAGCTTTCTTT. Translation: CAWRGQPSTEAFF.

The rearrangement links TRBV27 to TRBJ2-7; TRBD1 aligns across 8 bases. Germline V lookup: CDR1 MNHEY, CDR2 SMNVEV (reference sequence). The CDR3 loop spans 15 amino acids. The trim removed 6 bases at V and 3 bases at J, leaving 10 bases unmatched. The chain's CDR3 is CASSPTGGGFYEQYF. CDR3 coding DNA: TGTGCCAGCAGCCCCACAGGGGGTGGTTTCTACGAGCAGTACTTC.

This chain uses TRBV18 with TRBJ1-1; TRBD1 aligns across 7 bases. The CDR3 consists of 19 residues. The V segment lost 6 bases and the J segment 1 base; nucleotides outside the gene matches: 20. The germline CDR1 and CDR2 sequences are KGHSH and LQKENI. CDR3 bases: TGTGCCAGCTCGTCCACACTAGGGACAGCCCTTACCGCGAACACTGAAGCTTTCTTT. It yields the protein CASSSTLGTALTANTEAFF.

This rearrangement joins TRBV6-5 to TRBJ2-7, with 8 nucleotides matching TRBD1. The germline gives CDR1 MNHEY, CDR2 SVGAGI. This CDR3 is 15 amino acids long. With 2 bases clipped from V and 7 bases from J, the junction kept 10 bases outside the gene matches. CDR3 coding DNA: TGTGCCAGCAGTTACATAGGACAGGGAGGAGAAGAGCAGTACTTC. Translating gives CASSYIGQGGEEQYF.

The rearrangement links TRBV29-1 to TRBJ2-5; 8 bases fit TRBD1. With V trimmed by 7 bases and J by 5 bases, 6 bases remained unmatched. CDR1 and CDR2 (germline): SQVTM, ANQGSEA. CDR3 length: 12 amino acids. In nucleotides, the CDR3 is TGCAGCGCCAGGACAGGGAGGGAGACCCAGTACTTC. Its protein is CSARTGRETQYF. The whole variable domain, filled in from reference TRBV29-1 and TRBJ2-5, reads SAVISQKPSRDICQRGTSLTIQCQVDSQVTMMFWYRQQPGQSLTLIATANQGSEATYESGFVIDKFPISRPNLTFSTLTVSNMSPEDSSIYLCSARTGRETQYFGPGTRLLVL.

V is TRBV29-1 and J is TRBJ1-1, with D possibly being TRBD1 (5 bases). The V gene's germline CDR1 is SQVTM and CDR2 ANQGSEA. The CDR3 is made up of 13 amino acids. V lost 6 bases, J lost 7 bases, and 18 bases lay in between. This CDR3 reads CSVRGGGSSEAFF. The CDR3 region has the DNA TGCAGCGTGAGGGGCGGGGGGTCAAGTGAAGCTTTCTTT.

The chain joins TRBV28 to TRBJ1-6; a weak D match, TRBD1 (6 bases). The V end was cut by 8 bases, the J end by 7 bases, with 18 bases between. The germline gives CDR1 MDHEN, CDR2 SYDVKM. The CDR3 totals 15 residues. The CDR3 DNA reads TGTGCCAGCCCCAACGGGACCGACAGGAATTCACCCCTCCACTTT. Its translation: CASPNGTDRNSPLHF.

This chain uses TRBV11-2 with TRBJ2-1, with 11 bases that match TRBD2. The J segment lost 5 bases and the V segment lost 3 bases, leaving 3 bases of the junction unmatched. The length of the CDR3 is 15 residues. Germline values: CDR1 SGHAT, CDR2 FQNNGV. CDR3 bases: TGTGCCAGCAGCTTGACTAGCGGGGCGAACAATGAGCAGTTCTTC. It is translated as CASSLTSGANNEQFF.

The J gene is TRBJ2-5, the V gene TRBV7-2; no clear D. The CDR3 length is 12 residues. Deletions cut 3 bases from V and 2 bases from J, with 4 bases between. Germline CDR1 and CDR2: SGHTA and FQGNSA. The CDR3 DNA reads TGTGCCAGCAGCTTCACTCAAGAGACCCAGTACTTC. It translates to CASSFTQETQYF.

This rearrangement joins TRBV18 to TRBJ2-5, with TRBD2 matching over 10 bases. The V gene end was trimmed by 2 bases and the J gene end by 3 bases; junction bases not matched to a gene: 6. This CDR3 is 16 amino acids long. Germline CDR1 reads KGHSH; CDR2 reads LQKENI. In nucleotides, the CDR3 is TGTGCCAGCTCACCAAGGGAACTAGCGGGGAAAGAGACCCAGTACTTC. Protein product: CASSPRELAGKETQYF.

This sequence joins TRBV7-3 and TRBJ2-1, with 7 bases fitting TRBD1. This CDR3 has 14 residues. J was trimmed by 6 bases and V by 0 bases; bases with no gene match: 2. Germline V gene lookup returns CDR1 SGHTA and CDR2 FQGTGA. The CDR3 region has the DNA TGTGCCAGCAGCTTAACACGGGACAGCAATGAGCAGTTCTTC. This encodes CASSLTRDSNEQFF.

In its sample, this clone was seen once. The chain uses TRBV20-1 and TRBJ1-1, with no clear D. The CDR3 consists of 11 residues. V lost 6 bases and J lost 2, with 7 bases in between. Germline V gene lookup returns CDR1 DFQATT and CDR2 SNEGSKA (reference sequence). In DNA form, the CDR3 reads TGCAGTGCCCAGGCAAACACTGAAGCTTTCTTT. Protein product: CSAQANTEAFF.

The chain links TRBV9 to TRBJ1-3, with a weak D call TRBD1 (6 bases). V lost 4 bases and J lost 0, with 17 bases in between. The CDR3 runs to 17 residues. Germline V gives CDR1 SGDLS, CDR2 YYNGEE. CDR3 nucleotides: TGTGCCAGCAGCCCATCATCGGGACACCACTCTGGAAACACCATATATTTT. Its protein product is CASSPSSGHHSGNTIYF.

The DNA for the CDR3 is TGTGCCAGCAGCAGGACTAGCGGGGGGGCCTCAGCCAAAAACATTCAGTACTTC. Amino acid sequence: CASSRTSGGASAKNIQYF. The genes are TRBV7-2 and TRBJ2-4; 15 nucleotides align to TRBD2. The CDR3 length is 18 residues. J gave up 0 bases and V 5 bases, and 5 bases lay outside the gene matches. Per the germline V gene, CDR1 is SGHTA and CDR2 is FQGNSA.

The rearrangement uses TRBV2 and TRBJ2-7, with 7 positions matching TRBD2. The CDR3 has 13 residues. Germline V gene sequence: CDR1 SNHLY, CDR2 FYNNEI. Trimming removed 6 bases from V and 7 bases from J; junction bases left unmatched: 9. CDR3: CASSALWGGEQYF. CDR3 in DNA: TGTGCCAGCAGCGCCCTCTGGGGGGGGGAGCAGTACTTC.

This chain uses TRBV14 with TRBJ2-5; the match to TRBD2 covers 8 bases. Per the germline V gene, CDR1 is SGHDN and CDR2 is FVKESK. The CDR3 has 13 amino acids. V shed 2 bases and J 5 bases; nucleotides not matched to a gene: 1. The CDR3 loop reads CASSQQRGETQYF. The CDR3 DNA sequence: TGTGCCAGCAGCCAACAGCGGGGGGAGACCCAGTACTTC.

V and J are TRBV6-5 and TRBJ1-2; no firm D call. V lost 2 bases, J lost 2 bases, and 9 bases lay in between. The germline CDR1 and CDR2 sequences are MNHEY and SVGAGI. The CDR3 sequence is 14 residues long. The CDR3 region has the DNA TGTGCCAGCAGTTACAGGGAGGGAAACTATGGCTACACCTTC. Its protein is CASSYREGNYGYTF.

The rearrangement uses TRBV7-9 and TRBJ2-3, with D maybe TRBD2 (7 bases). Trimming pared 8 bases from V and 1 base from J, leaving 10 bases between. The CDR3 has 13 amino acids. Germline lookup yields CDR1 SEHNR and CDR2 FQNEAQ (reference sequence). CDR3 sequence reads: CASGGGRTDTQYF. As DNA, the CDR3 is TGTGCCAGCGGGGGGGGGCGCACAGATACGCAGTATTTT.

This clone appeared once. This chain joins TRBV9 and TRBJ2-3, with 12 nucleotides matching TRBD2. CDR1 SGDLS and CDR2 YYNGEE come from the germline V gene. The CDR3 is 16 residues long. V shed 0 bases and J 6 bases; nucleotides not matched to a gene: 5. As DNA, the CDR3 is TGTGCCAGCAGCGTAGACCTAGCGGGGGGGCTTGATACGCAGTATTTT. This sequence encodes CASSVDLAGGLDTQYF.

This clone has at least ten counts. The chain links TRBV9 to TRBJ2-2, with a possible D match to TRBD1 (8 bases). V was shortened by 3 bases and J by 4 bases, with 16 bases between the two germline ends. The germline CDR1 and CDR2 sequences are SGDLS and YYNGEE. This CDR3 spans 16 amino acids. This CDR3 reads CASSAAGQETTGELFF. The CDR3, as DNA: TGTGCCAGCAGCGCAGCGGGACAGGAGACCACCGGGGAGCTGTTTTTT.

J is TRBJ2-7 and V is TRBV5-1, with D possibly matching TRBD2 (6 bases). Germline lookup yields CDR1 SGHRS and CDR2 YFSETQ. The CDR3 runs 12 residues. Deletions cut 4 bases from V and 4 bases from J, with 9 bases between. In DNA, the CDR3 is TGCGCCAGCAGCACCGGGGGTTACGAGCAGTACTTC. Protein: CASSTGGYEQYF.

The chain uses TRBV2 and TRBJ2-5, with TRBD2 matching 8 bases. With the DNA end fitting TRBJ2-7 better, the J assignment may be wrong. Germline V lookup: CDR1 SNHLY, CDR2 FYNNEI. CDR3 length equals 14 residues. As DNA, the CDR3 is TGTGCCAGCGGTGGCGGGGGGCTTCCCTACGAGCAGTACTTC. Translating it yields CASGGGGLPYEQYF.